This section outlines one TCR beta chain sequence together with its context. The CDR3 is made up of 17 amino acids. V shed 0 bases and J shed 4 bases, with 16 bases lying between them. Germline V gives CDR1 LNHNV, CDR2 YYDKDF (reference sequence). Clones were sequenced by immunoSEQ multiplex PCR, and TCRdb holds only the in-frame ones, with some missing. The sample shows approximately 85,000 clones, 92% of them seen only once. This sample is part of a study of blood T cell repertoires in COVID-19. Input material: peripheral blood. J is TRBJ2-1 and V is TRBV15; the D gene is possibly TRBD2 (6 bases). The clonotype comes from a woman aged 55-69 years with active COVID-19. CDR3 loop: CATSREVRVGGYNEQFF. Here the CDR3 DNA reads TGTGCCACCAGCAGAGAAGTGCGGGTGGGGGGATACAATGAGCAGTTCTTC.